These 21 T cell receptor beta chains came from one sample sequenced in a study of graft-versus-host responses after intestinal transplantation. Assay: immunoSEQ multiplex PCR; the TCRdb copy retains only in-frame clones and omits some. The sample contains tens of thousands of clones, around 93% of which appear only once. Sequences were derived from PBMCs, sampled more than 750 days after a first intestinal transplant, on the day of a second. The origin of the receptors is a human patient who received an intestinal transplant, so some T cells may come from the graft donor.

V is TRBV7-2 and J is TRBJ2-1; maybe TRBD1 (5 bases). Germline V lookup: CDR1 SGHTA, CDR2 FQGNSA. There are 15 residues in the CDR3. The V end lost 2 bases, the J end lost 2 bases, and 10 bases lay between the germline ends. Written as DNA, the CDR3 is TGTGCCAGCAGCTTAATGGGGCTCCCCTACAATGAGCAGTTCTTC. Translation gives CASSLMGLPYNEQFF.

V usage is TRBV2 and J usage is TRBJ1-4, with D unclear. The CDR3 has 10 amino acids. V dropped 6 bases and J dropped 7 bases, with 3 bases sitting between them. CDR1 and CDR2 (germline): SNHLY, FYNNEI. The CDR3 here is CASRLEKLFF. CDR3 sequence (DNA): TGTGCCAGCAGACTTGAAAAACTGTTTTTT.

The rearrangement links TRBV6-6 to TRBJ1-5; D uncertain. This CDR3 region has 15 residues. The V gene lost 10 bases and the J gene lost 6 bases, with 22 bases spanning the gap. CDR1 and CDR2 from the germline V gene are MNHNY and SVGAGI (reference sequence). This chain's CDR3 is CATNPASGSIQPQHF. CDR3 nucleotides: TGTGCCACCAACCCGGCGTCTGGATCCATTCAGCCCCAGCATTTT.

The chain employs TRBV7-9 and TRBJ1-5; D remains ambiguous. The germline V gene has CDR1 SEHNR and CDR2 FQNEAQ (reference sequence). The CDR3 runs 13 residues. V dropped 2 bases and J dropped 0 bases, with 2 bases sitting between them. The CDR3 coding sequence is TGTGCCAGCAGCTTACATAGCAATCAGCCCCAGCATTTT. This translates into CASSLHSNQPQHF.

On this clone itself: One junction end does not reproduce the germline sequence, and a read error may be involved. This chain connects TRBV18 to TRBJ2-7; 10 bases are a match to TRBD2. CDR3 length: 14 residues. CDR1 and CDR2 from the germline V gene are KGHSH and LQKENI. The CDR3 loop reads CASSPPSLAGVWNF. CDR3 in DNA: TGTGCCAGCTCACCACCGTCGCTAGCGGGAGTCTGGAACTTC.

The chain joins TRBV10-1 to TRBJ2-1; no clear D gene. Trimming removed 5 bases at V and 7 bases at J, with 18 bases between. Germline CDR1 is WNHNN and CDR2 is SYGVQD (reference sequence). The CDR3 has 15 residues. This chain's CDR3 is CASSNRRASRNEQFF. The CDR3 DNA is TGCGCCAGCAGTAACCGTAGGGCCTCACGGAATGAGCAGTTCTTC.

The chain employs TRBV9 and TRBJ1-1, with 8 nucleotides matching TRBD1. Unmatched junction bases numbered 10, after V lost 5 bases and J lost 1 base. The CDR3 is 16 residues long. Germline loops: CDR1 SGDLS, CDR2 YYNGEE. The CDR3 spells CASSPTGAAPNTEAFF. The DNA of the CDR3 is TGTGCCAGCAGTCCGACAGGGGCGGCACCGAACACTGAAGCTTTCTTT.

The rearrangement joins TRBV4-1 to TRBJ2-5; a weak D match, TRBD2 (6 bases). The DNA end favors TRBJ2-7, so the J call may be wrong. The CDR3 length is 16 residues. Germline CDR1 and CDR2: MGHRA and YSYEKL. The CDR3 loop is CASSPLAPTSSHEQYF. The CDR3 coding sequence is TGCGCCAGCAGCCCTCTAGCCCCGACTAGTAGCCACGAGCAGTACTTC.

This clone has only one observation. V and J are TRBV25-1 and TRBJ2-2; 7 bases align to TRBD1. The CDR3 length is 16 residues. V trimming: 4 bases; J trimming: 4 bases; junction bases outside the gene matches: 9. Germline-derived CDR1 and CDR2 are MGHDK and SYGVNS. The CDR3: CASSGAQGRGTGELFF. Here the CDR3 DNA reads TGTGCCAGCAGTGGAGCACAGGGGCGCGGCACCGGGGAGCTGTTTTTT.

The V and J genes are TRBV23-1 and TRBJ2-1; possibly TRBD2 for D (6 bases). TRBV23-1 is known as an ORF, though its function is uncertain. The CDR3 has 13 amino acids. Trimming cost V 0 bases and J 6 bases, with 6 bases left between them. As DNA, the CDR3 is TGCGCCAGCAGTCAATCGGGGGGCAATGAGCAGTTCTTC. Encoded protein: CASSQSGGNEQFF.

The chain carries TRBV5-4 and TRBJ1-1; D is perhaps TRBD1 (6 bases). Germline-derived CDR1 and CDR2 are SGHNT and YYREEE (reference sequence). V was clipped by 4 bases and J by 1 base, with 11 bases between them. The CDR3 length is 14 residues. The CDR3 DNA sequence: TGTGCCAGCAGCCAGCAGACAGGGAACACTGAAGCTTTCTTT. Translation: CASSQQTGNTEAFF.

The rearrangement joins TRBV7-2 to TRBJ2-5; D is undetermined. The CDR3 covers 11 residues. The ends were cut back, 3 bases at V and 5 bases at J, with 4 bases in the middle. Germline V lookup: CDR1 SGHTA, CDR2 FQGNSA. This CDR3 reads CASSFTETQYF. CDR3 sequence (DNA): TGTGCCAGCAGCTTCACGGAGACCCAGTACTTC.

A remark on this clone: Distinct nucleotide sequences in the sample also encode this CDR3. The chain carries TRBV7-9 and TRBJ1-4; tentative D call: TRBD1 (5 bases). The V end lost 4 bases, the J end lost 6 bases, and 18 bases lay between the germline ends. This CDR3 spans 16 amino acids. Germline V gene sequence: CDR1 SEHNR, CDR2 FQNEAQ (reference sequence). The CDR3 loop reads CASSWSGTSLYEKLFF. The CDR3 nucleotides are TGTGCCAGCAGCTGGTCCGGGACTAGTCTTTATGAAAAACTGTTTTTT. Drawing the rest from reference TRBV7-9 and TRBJ1-4, the complete variable domain is DTGVSQNPRHKITKRGQNVTFRCDPISEHNRLYWYRQTLGQGPEFLTYFQNEAQLEKSRLLSDRFSAERPKGSFSTLEIQRTEQGDSAMYLCASSWSGTSLYEKLFFGSGTQLSVL.

This clone has only one observation. The chain links TRBV27 to TRBJ2-2; TRBD2 matches 8 bases. V was clipped by 3 bases and J by 4 bases; unmatched bases: 4. Germline loops: CDR1 MNHEY, CDR2 SMNVEV (reference sequence). The CDR3 contains 15 residues. CDR3 bases: TGTGCCAGCAGTTTGAACGGGAGGGCCACCGGGGAGCTGTTTTTT. This encodes CASSLNGRATGELFF.

The chain has TRBV18 and TRBJ2-7; weak D call: TRBD1 (7 bases). The V end was cut by 6 bases, the J end by 4 bases, with 16 bases between. In germline, CDR1 is KGHSH, CDR2 LQKENI. The CDR3 sequence is 14 residues long. The CDR3 spells CASSPGGIGYEQYF. The CDR3 bases are TGTGCCAGCTCCCCAGGGGGGATCGGATACGAGCAGTACTTC.

The gene calls are TRBV27 and TRBJ2-1, with a tentative D call TRBD1 (6 bases). The CDR3 contains 15 residues. Germline CDR1 MNHEY, CDR2 SMNVEV (reference sequence). V gave up 5 bases and J gave up 4 bases, with 15 bases separating them. The CDR3 reads CASSRSGTPYNEQFF. In nucleotides, the CDR3 is TGTGCCAGCAGTCGGTCCGGGACACCTTACAATGAGCAGTTCTTC.

This clone has just one count. This chain uses TRBV11-2 with TRBJ2-1; D not certain. The germline V gene has CDR1 SGHAT and CDR2 FQNNGV. CDR3 size: 15 residues. V shed 5 bases and J shed 3 bases, with 14 bases lying between them. CDR3 sequence: CASSALEPFYNEQFF. The CDR3 nucleotides read TGTGCCAGCAGCGCACTCGAGCCATTCTACAATGAGCAGTTCTTC.

This clone was detected only once. The chain carries TRBV5-1 and TRBJ2-5, with D unresolved. The J call is uncertain, as TRBJ2-7 better fits the DNA end. The V gene's germline CDR1 is SGHRS and CDR2 YFSETQ. This CDR3 is built from 17 residues. The chain's CDR3 is CASSLTTRNPVSYEQYF. CDR3 DNA: TGCGCCAGCAGCTTAACTACCAGAAACCCGGTCTCCTACGAGCAGTACTTC.

As to this clone: At one end the junction does not follow the germline gene, possibly because of a read error. V is TRBV5-8 and J is TRBJ2-5; no reliable D call. Germline CDR1 and CDR2: SGHTS and YDEGEE. The CDR3 contains 13 residues. CDR3 bases: TGTGCCAGCAGCTTGGGAGACCAGGAGACCCAGTACTTC. Translating gives CASSLGDQETQYF. Variable domain in full (rest from reference TRBV5-8 and TRBJ2-5): EAGVTQSPTHLIKTRGQQATLRCSPISGHTSVYWYQQALGLGLQFLLWYDEGEERNRGNFPPRFSGRQFPNYSSELNVNALELEDSALYLCASSLGDQETQYFGPGTRLLVL.

The V and J genes are TRBV6-1 and TRBJ1-5; D possibly corresponds to TRBD1 (5 bases). CDR3 length equals 13 residues. Deletions cut 2 bases from V and 9 bases from J, with 11 bases between. The V gene's germline CDR1 is MNHNS and CDR2 SASEGT. CDR3 in amino acids: CASSELPGLPQHF. CDR3 nucleotide sequence: TGTGCCAGCAGTGAACTCCCAGGGTTGCCCCAGCATTTT.

This rearrangement joins TRBV10-3 to TRBJ2-7; the D is unclear. Germline CDR1 and CDR2: ENHRY and SYGVKD. CDR3 length: 15 residues. With 4 bases removed from V and 0 bases from J, the gap between germline ends came to 13 bases. The chain's CDR3 is CAISAGGRSSYEQYF. As DNA, the CDR3 is TGTGCCATCAGTGCCGGCGGCCGGAGCTCCTACGAGCAGTACTTC.